This T cell receptor (beta chain) was sequenced for a study of blood T cell repertoires in COVID-19 (dated by TCRdb to about 2020). Turning to the overall study: Samples from collaborators originated in the United States, Italy and Spain and spanned both the acute and convalescent phases of COVID-19. A freely available public database, intended as a resource for researchers studying the immune response to SARS-CoV-2, is where the repertoires were released. The prospective study material was composed of cDNA or gDNA derived from T cells, B-cell-depleted T cells, or PBMCs. Where HLA class I and class II types were available, the types were taken from metadata supplied by the sample provider, not from assay-based typing. The dataset comprised deeply sampled blood TCRbeta repertoires from subjects exposed to, actively infected with, or recovered from COVID-19. Samples came from the ongoing ImmuneRACE study (first 160 participants) plus 1,254 subjects from 6 global collaborators. A de-identified subject ID, COVID-19 status, age in years and sex were almost always included in the sample metadata. What the research found in general, with its limitations: Clinical and demographic metadata were provided uncurated, with the amount varying by source and participant.

V loses 3 bases at its end and J loses 6 bases; junction bases beyond the gene matches: 7. The CDR3 sequence holds 15 residues, the cysteine and phenylalanine included. The entry retains the CDR3 DNA only, 45 bases that are in frame from base 1. The germline V gene yields KGHDR for CDR1 and SFDVKD for CDR2. The collaborating institutions used their own protocols to collect whole blood in K2EDTA tubes. For TCRbeta analysis, collaborator samples were shipped as frozen whole blood, as isolated PBMCs, or as DNA extracted from either sample type. This clone was found a few times. The antigen it recognizes is unknown. Per-nucleotide qualities are absent, and no much larger clonotype sits a single base away. TCRbeta CDR3 regions were amplified from genomic DNA by means of the immunoSEQ Assay, a bias-controlled multiplex PCR. Concerning the study's data processing: Nucleated cell counts per sample were estimated from amplification of reference gene primers within the assay. To quantify the absolute abundance of each unique TCRbeta CDR3 rearrangement, sequence reads were collapsed and filtered. For each sample, productive Simpson clonality was calculated as the square root of Simpson's diversity index over productive rearrangements. Not all clones reach the TCRdb copy of this immuneACCESS table, which keeps in-frame sequences only. Checked studies attribute under half of the gap to unresolved V genes and leave the rest unexplained. That table supplies the V and J calls and clone size; D and trimming were determined from the DNA. Recorded for this sample are approximately 190,000 clones; around 83% of them occurred a single time. In total, the top ten clones hold around 6.3% of the sample.

This TCR derives from a middle-aged woman with acute or convalescent COVID-19. Rearrangement joined TRBV24-1 to TRBJ1-2; TRBD1 fits 9 bases in the junction. Input material: peripheral blood. The CDR3 protein sequence reads: CATSDRGTGRNGYTF. The bases read TGTGCCACCAGTGATCGTGGGACAGGGAGGAATGGCTACACCTTC.